These T cell receptor beta chains were read from a single sample in a study of T cell responses to AZD1222 COVID-19 vaccine. The repertoire was sequenced with immunoSEQ multiplex PCR; TCRdb's copy has only in-frame clones and lacks some. The sample lists roughly 130,000 clones; roughly 90% were seen once. The source was peripheral blood, collected on day 0 of AZD1222 vaccination. The receptors here all came from an adult in good health. The CDR3 runs from the conserved cysteine through the conserved F or W. A D gene is named only where the DNA matches it firmly. Clone size is stated in some rows and not others, as once, few, many or a class when expanded.

CDR3 length: 13
clone size: .
V gene: TRBV12-5
J gene: TRBJ2-5
D gene: .
CDR3 DNA: TGTGCTAGTGGTTTGGGGGGCACGGGGTCCAGGTACTTC
CDR3 protein: CASGLGGTGSRYF

CDR3 length: 15
clone size: .
V gene: TRBV7-8
J gene: TRBJ2-3
D gene: .
CDR3 DNA: TGTGCCAGCAGCTCCCGGAGGTTTAGCACAGATACGCAGTATTTT
CDR3 protein: CASSSRRFSTDTQYF

CDR3 length: 15
clone size: .
V gene: TRBV30
J gene: TRBJ1-3
D gene: .
CDR3 DNA: TGTGCCTGGAGTGGTAAGGGTGTCACTGGAAACACCATATATTTT
CDR3 protein: CAWSGKGVTGNTIYF

CDR3 length: 14
clone size: .
V gene: TRBV28
J gene: TRBJ2-7
D gene: TRBD1
CDR3 DNA: TGTGCCAGCAGAGGGACAGGGGCCGCCTACGAGCAGTACTTC
CDR3 protein: CASRGTGAAYEQYF

CDR3 length: 12
clone size: .
V gene: TRBV4-3
J gene: TRBJ2-5
D gene: .
CDR3 DNA: TGCGCCAGCAGCCAAGATCGGGAGACCCAGTACTTC
CDR3 protein: CASSQDRETQYF

CDR3 length: 14
clone size: few
V gene: TRBV7-2
J gene: TRBJ1-6
D gene: .
CDR3 DNA: TGTGCCAGCAGCTCTCCGGGGGGCGGTTCACCCCTCCACTTT
CDR3 protein: CASSSPGGGSPLHF

CDR3 length: 14
clone size: .
V gene: TRBV7-3
J gene: TRBJ2-2
D gene: .
CDR3 DNA: TGTGCCAGCAGGAGATCCGCAGGGACCGGGGAGCTGTTTTTT
CDR3 protein: CASRRSAGTGELFF

CDR3 length: 13
clone size: .
V gene: TRBV27
J gene: TRBJ1-6
D gene: .
CDR3 DNA: TGTGCCAGCACTTCAAGACGGGATTCACCCCTCCACTTT
CDR3 protein: CASTSRRDSPLHF

CDR3 length: 16
clone size: .
V gene: TRBV27
J gene: TRBJ2-2
D gene: TRBD1
CDR3 DNA: TGTGCCAGCAGTTCCTGGACAGGGGCGAACACCGGGGAGCTGTTTTTT
CDR3 protein: CASSSWTGANTGELFF

CDR3 length: 16
clone size: few
V gene: TRBV6-5
J gene: TRBJ1-5
D gene: TRBD1
CDR3 DNA: TGTGCCAGCAGTTACTCGTCGACAGGGAGCAATCAGCCCCAGCATTTT
CDR3 protein: CASSYSSTGSNQPQHF

CDR3 length: 14
clone size: .
V gene: TRBV7-2
J gene: TRBJ2-7
D gene: .
CDR3 DNA: TGTGCCAGCAGCCCGCAGGGGGGCGACTACGAGCAGTACTTC
CDR3 protein: CASSPQGGDYEQYF

CDR3 length: 15
clone size: .
V gene: TRBV19
J gene: TRBJ1-2
D gene: .
CDR3 DNA: TGTGCCAGTAGTATTGAGGGCAGAAACACTTATGGCTACACCTTC
CDR3 protein: CASSIEGRNTYGYTF

CDR3 length: 16
clone size: .
V gene: TRBV29-1
J gene: TRBJ2-1
D gene: TRBD1
CDR3 DNA: TGCAGCGTTGAAGATTCAGACAGGGGATATAACAATGAGCAGTTCTTC
CDR3 protein: CSVEDSDRGYNNEQFF

CDR3 length: 12
clone size: .
V gene: TRBV28
J gene: TRBJ1-1
D gene: .
CDR3 DNA: TGTGCCAGCCGGGAAAGGGCGGCTGAAGCTTTCTTT
CDR3 protein: CASRERAAEAFF

CDR3 length: 14
clone size: few
V gene: TRBV7-2
J gene: TRBJ1-1
D gene: TRBD1
CDR3 DNA: TGTGCCAGCAGCTTCGGGACAGGGGGTAGTGAAGCTTTCTTT
CDR3 protein: CASSFGTGGSEAFF

CDR3 length: 13
clone size: .
V gene: TRBV5-6
J gene: TRBJ2-7
D gene: .
CDR3 DNA: TGTGCCAGCAGCTTCCCTCTAGCCTACGAGCAGTACTTC
CDR3 protein: CASSFPLAYEQYF

CDR3 length: 16
clone size: .
V gene: TRBV5-1
J gene: TRBJ2-6
D gene: .
CDR3 DNA: TGCGCCAGCAGCCAGGGACGGCACTCTGGGGCCAACGTCCTGACTTTC
CDR3 protein: CASSQGRHSGANVLTF

CDR3 length: 17
clone size: .
V gene: TRBV7-6
J gene: TRBJ2-3
D gene: TRBD2
CDR3 DNA: TGTGCCAGCAGCTCGACTAGCGGGGGCTCGGGCACAGATACGCAGTATTTT
CDR3 protein: CASSSTSGGSGTDTQYF

CDR3 length: 15
clone size: .
V gene: TRBV3-1/TRBV3-2
J gene: TRBJ2-5
D gene: TRBD1
CDR3 DNA: TGTGCCAGCAGCCAACAGGGGACAGGACAAGAGACCCAGTACTTC
CDR3 protein: CASSQQGTGQETQYF

CDR3 length: 13
clone size: .
V gene: TRBV29-1
J gene: TRBJ2-7
D gene: TRBD2
CDR3 DNA: TGCAGCGTCCAGTTTAGCGGGGCCTACGAGCAGTACTTC
CDR3 protein: CSVQFSGAYEQYF

CDR3 length: 14
clone size: .
V gene: TRBV3-1/TRBV3-2
J gene: TRBJ1-2
D gene: TRBD1
CDR3 DNA: TGTGCCAGCAGCCAGCTACAGGGGGCGGATGGCTACACCTTC
CDR3 protein: CASSQLQGADGYTF

CDR3 length: 13
clone size: .
V gene: TRBV7-2
J gene: TRBJ1-2
D gene: .
CDR3 DNA: TGTGCCAGCAGCCAAGACAGGTGGAATGGCTACACCTTC
CDR3 protein: CASSQDRWNGYTF

CDR3 length: 11
clone size: .
V gene: TRBV30
J gene: TRBJ1-1
D gene: .
CDR3 DNA: TGTGCCTGGAGTTCTCGTGTTGAAGCTTTCTTT
CDR3 protein: CAWSSRVEAFF

CDR3 length: 19
clone size: .
V gene: TRBV21-1
J gene: TRBJ2-2
D gene: .
CDR3 DNA: TGTGCCAGCAGCAATGGGGAACCTGGGGGCGGGGGAGAGACCGGGGAGCTGTTTTTT
CDR3 protein: CASSNGEPGGGGETGELFF

CDR3 length: 16
clone size: .
V gene: TRBV19
J gene: TRBJ2-7
D gene: TRBD1
CDR3 DNA: TGTGCCAGTAGTAAGGTGGGGACAGGGAGCGCCTACGAGCAGTACTTC
CDR3 protein: CASSKVGTGSAYEQYF

CDR3 length: 17
clone size: .
V gene: TRBV27
J gene: TRBJ1-5
D gene: .
CDR3 DNA: TGTGCCAGCAGTTTTACGGGACACAATCCTTTCCATCAGCCCCAGCATTTT
CDR3 protein: CASSFTGHNPFHQPQHF

CDR3 length: 14
clone size: .
V gene: TRBV28
J gene: TRBJ2-7
D gene: .
CDR3 DNA: TGTGCCAGCAGTTCAGGGGCCTACTCCTACGAGCAGTACTTC
CDR3 protein: CASSSGAYSYEQYF

CDR3 length: 15
clone size: few
V gene: TRBV4-1
J gene: TRBJ1-1
D gene: .
CDR3 DNA: TGCGCCAGCAGCCATCTCCATCGAGGAAACACTGAAGCTTTCTTT
CDR3 protein: CASSHLHRGNTEAFF